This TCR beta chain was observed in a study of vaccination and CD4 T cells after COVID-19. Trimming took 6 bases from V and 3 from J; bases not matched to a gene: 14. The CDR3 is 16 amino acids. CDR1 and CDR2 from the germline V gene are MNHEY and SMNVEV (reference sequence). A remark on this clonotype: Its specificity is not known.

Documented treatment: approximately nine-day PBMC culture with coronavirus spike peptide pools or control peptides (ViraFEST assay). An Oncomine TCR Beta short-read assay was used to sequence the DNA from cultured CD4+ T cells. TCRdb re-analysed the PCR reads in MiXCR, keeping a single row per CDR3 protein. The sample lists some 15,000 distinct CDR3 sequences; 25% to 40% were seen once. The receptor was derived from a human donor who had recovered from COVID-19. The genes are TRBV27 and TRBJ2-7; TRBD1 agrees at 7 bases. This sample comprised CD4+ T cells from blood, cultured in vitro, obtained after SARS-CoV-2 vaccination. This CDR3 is CASSPLNRGSNYEQYF. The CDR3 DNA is TGTGCCAGCAGCCCATTGAACAGGGGTTCGAACTACGAGCAGTACTTC.